This T cell receptor beta chain derives from a study of T cell repertoires in cytomegalovirus infection. With respect to this clonotype: Its antigen is still unknown.

Germline loops: CDR1 MNHNS, CDR2 SASEGT. Trimming removed 0 bases from V and 2 bases from J; junction bases left unmatched: 9. The CDR3 loop spans 18 amino acids. TCRdb fed the reads into MiXCR, producing one record per CDR3 protein. The table lists roughly 920,000 distinct CDR3 sequences, approximately 30% of them singletons, with 10% to 15% in the top ten. Sequencing used cultured CD8+ T cells from PBMCs, obtained from culture after CMV antigen stimulation. The chain has TRBV6-1 and TRBJ2-1; 8 bases align to TRBD1. The receptor was isolated from a human donor in good health (CMV status not recorded). Some clones in this sample may be carry-over from other donors' samples. CDR3 sequence (DNA): TGTGCCAGCAGTGAAGCGCTTTCCTTACAGGGGGCCTACAATGAGCAGTTCTTC. It yields the protein CASSEALSLQGAYNEQFF.